The clone carrying this T cell receptor (beta chain) showed up just a few times. The antigen is undetermined. Molecular-barcoded quantitative 5'-RACE produced these TCR beta libraries. Each CDR3 protein gets one entry after TCRdb re-called the 5' RACE reads with MiXCR. The data contain hundreds of thousands of distinct CDR3 sequences, about 10% of them singletons. This specimen comes from a study of CD8 T cells in ankylosing spondylitis. Study-level findings and limits: Apparently characteristic of ankylosing spondylitis blood was a TCR beta motif (roughly 8 highly homologous variants). There were earlier reports of some motif variants in reactive arthritis synovial fluid and blood. CD8+ by phenotype, disease-linked clones were relatively rare in peripheral blood. Enrichment of disease-linked clones was reportedly significant in matched ankylosing spondylitis synovial fluid.

Germline values: CDR1 SGHAT, CDR2 FQNNGV. The CDR3 is 18 amino acids. Trimming removed 5 bases from V and 0 bases from J, with 22 bases in between. Sequences were obtained from blood, either unsorted or a sorted T cell fraction (not recorded which). This sequence originates from a male donor with ankylosing spondylitis. The chain is built from TRBV11-2 and TRBJ1-1; D not certain. The CDR3, as DNA: TGTGCCAGCAGCCACTCCACTGCGTCCGGACGGATGAACACTGAAGCTTTCTTT. As protein: CASSHSTASGRMNTEAFF.